What follows describes a single TCR beta chain. Its antigen remains unidentified. The conserved phenylalanine or tryptophan is not found at the CDR3 terminus, so this likely reflects a read error. Trimming shortened V by 0 bases and J by 1 base, and 9 bases separated the two germline ends. CDR3 size: 15 residues. Germline loops: CDR1 SGHRS, CDR2 YFSETQ. Time point defined: patch test 2, 6 weeks after DPC sensitization. Treatment reported: therapeutic diphenylcyclopropenone sensitization with weekly scalp DPC. The sample is drawn from a study of human T cells and chemical hapten exposure. The wider study: Doses of diphenylcyclopropenone went to the patients' scalps weekly throughout the approximately 25-week study. Study-level points and caveats: TCRs whose frequency exceeded 1 in 1000 remained the same following DPC sensitization.

TCRdb itself ran the RACE reads through MiXCR, one entry per CDR3 protein. This table has over 100,000 distinct CDR3 sequences, about a tenth appearing once. Source: whole blood, taken in connection with sensitization to the hapten diphenylcyclopropenone (DPC). This clonotype was sampled from a middle-aged woman with alopecia areata. Some clones in this sample may be carry-over from other donors' samples. The V call is TRBV5-1, the J call TRBJ2-3; D is unresolved. This CDR3 reads CASSLAQAGTDTQYS. For the CDR3, the DNA is TGCGCCAGCAGCTTGGCTCAGGCAGGCACAGATACGCAGTATTCT.